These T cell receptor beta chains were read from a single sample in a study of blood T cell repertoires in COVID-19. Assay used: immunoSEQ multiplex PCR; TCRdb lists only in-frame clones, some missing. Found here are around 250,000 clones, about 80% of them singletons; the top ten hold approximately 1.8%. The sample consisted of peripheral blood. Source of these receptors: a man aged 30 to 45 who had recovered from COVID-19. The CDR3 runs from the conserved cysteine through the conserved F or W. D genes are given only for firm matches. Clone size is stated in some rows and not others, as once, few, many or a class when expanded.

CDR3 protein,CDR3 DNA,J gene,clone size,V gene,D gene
CASSQRLTGELFF,TGTGCCAGCAGCCAGCGACTGACCGGGGAGCTGTTTTTT,TRBJ2-2,few,TRBV3-1/TRBV3-2,NA
CASSLLVGDTQYF,TGTGCCAGCAGCTTACTAGTGGGGGATACGCAGTATTTT,TRBJ2-3,NA,TRBV5-4,NA
CASSWTGVFGTDTQYF,TGTGCCAGCAGTTGGACAGGGGTATTCGGCACAGATACGCAGTATTTT,TRBJ2-3,NA,TRBV5-6,TRBD1
CAFSEGINTEAFF,TGTGCCTTCTCGGAGGGCATAAACACTGAAGCTTTCTTT,TRBJ1-1,NA,TRBV5-4,NA
CASSTYRTVPNSPLHF,TGTGCCAGCAGCACCTACCGGACAGTCCCTAATTCACCCCTCCACTTT,TRBJ1-6,NA,TRBV6-2/TRBV6-3,NA
CASSQAGYKETQYF,TGTGCCAGCAGCCAGGCGGGCTATAAAGAGACCCAGTACTTC,TRBJ2-5,NA,TRBV7-9,NA
CASSEGQLNYGYTF,TGTGCCAGCAGTGAGGGACAGTTGAACTATGGCTACACCTTC,TRBJ1-2,NA,TRBV2,TRBD1
CASGGQGFNEQFF,TGTGCCAGCGGGGGACAGGGCTTCAATGAGCAGTTCTTC,TRBJ2-1,NA,TRBV28,TRBD1
CNQRRGGRYF,TGCAACCAAAGGAGGGGAGGTCGGTACTTC,TRBJ2-4,NA,TRBV29-1,NA
CASRTGSNTEAFF,TGTGCCAGCCGGACAGGGTCGAACACTGAAGCTTTCTTT,TRBJ1-1,NA,TRBV6-6,TRBD1
CASLGQSGQPQHF,TGTGCCAGCCTGGGACAGTCGGGCCAGCCCCAGCATTTT,TRBJ1-5,once,TRBV2,TRBD1
CATSPTGGHNEQFF,TGTGCCACCAGCCCCACGGGGGGGCACAATGAGCAGTTCTTC,TRBJ2-1,NA,TRBV24-1,TRBD2
CASSLPSRTSGLGTQYF,TGTGCCAGCAGCTTACCTAGCCGGACTAGCGGGTTGGGTACGCAGTATTTT,TRBJ2-3,NA,TRBV5-4,TRBD2
CASSRMGQGEETQYF,TGCGCCAGCAGCAGAATGGGACAGGGAGAAGAGACCCAGTACTTC,TRBJ2-5,NA,TRBV5-1,TRBD1
CASSPKVRGQIDTQYF,TGTGCCAGCTCACCAAAGGTCAGGGGGCAAATAGATACGCAGTATTTT,TRBJ2-3,NA,TRBV18,TRBD1
CASSPQGSDYGYTF,TGTGCCAGCAGCCCGCAGGGATCCGACTATGGCTACACCTTC,TRBJ1-2,NA,TRBV5-6,NA
CASGWRGANTGELFF,TGTGCCAGCGGATGGCGGGGGGCGAACACCGGGGAGCTGTTTTTT,TRBJ2-2,few,TRBV6-5,TRBD2
CAVGIPSGGTFYGYTF,TGTGCCGTAGGGATCCCTAGTGGTGGGACTTTCTATGGCTACACCTTC,TRBJ1-2,once,TRBV10-3,NA
CASSLWFGTEAFF,TGTGCCAGCAGCTTATGGTTCGGCACTGAAGCTTTCTTT,TRBJ1-1,NA,TRBV5-6,NA
CASSPDPGEGGRPQHF,TGTGCCAGCTCACCGGATCCAGGGGAGGGGGGCCGGCCCCAGCATTTT,TRBJ1-5,NA,TRBV18,NA